Presented here are 11 T cell receptor beta chains from one specimen sequenced in a study of blood T cell repertoires in COVID-19. The method was immunoSEQ multiplex PCR; TCRdb's version includes in-frame clones alone and lacks a portion of them. In the table there are a few hundred thousand clones, around 90% of which are singletons. Sequencing was done on a sample of peripheral blood. Source of these receptors: a man aged 55-75 years who had recovered from COVID-19.

Remarks on this clone: The sample contains more than one DNA sequence encoding this CDR3. The chain is built from TRBV19 and TRBJ1-5; D remains ambiguous. The CDR3 runs 13 residues. V lost 7 bases, J lost 0 bases, and 7 bases lay in between. Germline V CDR1 and CDR2: LNHDA, SQIVND (reference sequence). The CDR3 region is CASTRGSNQPQHF. CDR3 coding DNA: TGTGCCAGTACCCGGGGTAGCAATCAGCCCCAGCATTTT.

The V gene is TRBV13, the J gene TRBJ2-5; weak D call: TRBD2 (6 bases). This CDR3 comprises 13 residues. CDR1 and CDR2 (germline): PRHDT, FYEKMQ (reference sequence). The V gene lost 6 bases and the J gene lost 5 bases, with 13 bases spanning the gap. For the CDR3, the DNA is TGTGCCAGCAGTGTGCGGGGAGAGGAGACCCAGTACTTC. Protein product: CASSVRGEETQYF.

The V gene is TRBV3-1 (or the pseudogene TRBV3-2), the J gene TRBJ2-3; maybe TRBD2 (6 bases). With 6 bases removed from V and 3 bases from J, the gap between germline ends came to 10 bases. CDR1 is LGHDT and CDR2 is YNNKEL in the germline V gene (reference sequence). This CDR3 has 13 residues. The CDR3 bases are TGTGCCAGCAGGCGGGACCTAACAGATACGCAGTATTTT. It codes for CASRRDLTDTQYF.

The chain carries TRBV14 and TRBJ2-3, with TRBD1 as a possible D gene (6 bases). The CDR3 is 13 amino acids. V lost 5 bases and J lost 4, with 10 bases in between. Germline V CDR1 and CDR2: SGHDN, FVKESK. The CDR3 sequence is CASSRGWADTQYF. For the CDR3, the DNA is TGTGCCAGCAGCAGGGGGTGGGCAGATACGCAGTATTTT. Full variable domain (rest looked up from reference TRBV14 and TRBJ2-3): EAGVTQFPSHSVIEKGQTVTLRCDPISGHDNLYWYRRVMGKEIKFLLHFVKESKQDESGMPNNRFLAERTGGTYSTLKVQPAELEDSGVYFCASSRGWADTQYFGPGTRLTVL.

The chain employs TRBV7-3 and TRBJ2-1, with 10 bases that match TRBD2. Germline V lookup: CDR1 SGHTA, CDR2 FQGTGA. This CDR3 comprises 16 residues. J was trimmed by 7 bases and V by 3 bases; bases with no gene match: 9. The CDR3 DNA reads as TGTGCCAGCAGCTTGGACAAAGCGGGGGGGAAGAATGAGCAGTTCTTC. Its translation: CASSLDKAGGKNEQFF.

This sequence joins TRBV5-1 and TRBJ2-7; TRBD1 is a possible D gene (6 bases). Germline values: CDR1 SGHRS, CDR2 YFSETQ. V was cut by 1 base and J by 5 bases, with 13 bases left in between. The CDR3 length is 14 residues. CDR3 region: CASSLPGAGDEQYF. CDR3 nucleotides: TGCGCCAGCAGCTTGCCCGGTGCAGGGGACGAGCAGTACTTC. The full variable domain, rest sourced from reference TRBV5-1 and TRBJ2-7, is KAGVTQTPRYLIKTRGQQVTLSCSPISGHRSVSWYQQTPGQGLQFLFEYFSETQRNKGNFPGRFSGRQFSNSRSEMNVSTLELGDSALYLCASSLPGAGDEQYFGPGTRLTVT.

The chain is built from TRBV19 and TRBJ2-3; D not certain. The germline V gene has CDR1 LNHDA and CDR2 SQIVND (reference sequence). This CDR3 is built from 14 residues. The germline V and J ends were trimmed by 5 bases and 1 base, with 10 bases remaining between them. The CDR3 region is CASSRTHGTDTQYF. For the CDR3, the DNA is TGTGCCAGTAGTCGCACACATGGCACAGATACGCAGTATTTT.

About this clone itself: Other nucleotide sequences in the sample specify the same CDR3. The chain employs TRBV3-1 (or the pseudogene TRBV3-2) and TRBJ1-2; D is unresolved. Between the trimmed V and J ends, which lost 1 base and 6 bases, there was a span of 6 bases. The CDR3 consists of 12 residues. Germline loops: CDR1 LGHDT, CDR2 YNNKEL (reference sequence). The CDR3 region has the DNA TGTGCCAGCAGCCAAGGAGGGAATGGCTACACCTTC. Translated: CASSQGGNGYTF.

This clone has a handful of counts. The V gene is TRBV6-2 or TRBV6-3, the J gene TRBJ1-2; D not resolved. The ends were cut back, 6 bases at V and 0 bases at J, with 8 bases in the middle. The CDR3 contains 13 residues. Germline V gene lookup returns CDR1 MNHEY and CDR2 SVGEGT. CDR3 sequence (DNA): TGTGCCAGCAGCTTACAGCCTAACTATGGCTACACCTTC. Translated: CASSLQPNYGYTF.

The chain joins TRBV20-1 to TRBJ2-5; 15 bases fit TRBD2. In germline, CDR1 is DFQATT, CDR2 SNEGSKA (reference sequence). Trimming at V came to 3 bases and at J to 2 bases, leaving 4 bases not matched to a gene. There are 16 residues in the CDR3. The CDR3 coding sequence is TGCAGTGCTAGTGGACTAGCGGGGGGGCAACAAGAGACCCAGTACTTC. This translates into CSASGLAGGQQETQYF.

The chain joins TRBV9 to TRBJ2-7, with D tentatively TRBD1 (6 bases). The germline CDR1 and CDR2 sequences are SGDLS and YYNGEE. The V end was cut by 3 bases, the J end by 2 bases, with 15 bases between. CDR3 size: 15 residues. Here the CDR3 reads CASSARAGAPYEQYF. Written as DNA, the CDR3 is TGTGCCAGCAGCGCCCGGGCAGGGGCCCCCTACGAGCAGTACTTC.